These 28 T cell receptor beta chains were sequenced from one sample in a study of CD4 T cells in relation to SARS-CoV-2 and coronaviruses (dated by TCRdb to the early 2020s). The library was produced with the immunoSEQ multiplex PCR assay. The source is immuneACCESS, and TCRdb retained only in-frame sequences with V and J called. Part of the clones is not carried over; for the studies checked, unresolved V genes explain less than half of this, and the remainder is unexplained. The sample contains 9,000 to 13,000 clones, more than 65% of them found a single time. The top ten clones comprise over 25% of the sample. CD4+ T cells from unexposed donors were collected before the COVID-19 pandemic (2011-2018). After about 10 days of culture, CD4+ T cells were isolated with the EasySep CD4+ T cell isolation kit. Their specific antigens are unknown. Material for sequencing was CD4+ T cells from PBMCs, cultured in vitro. These receptors were obtained from a human donor in good health.

The V call is TRBV7-2, the J call TRBJ2-5; 9 bases map to TRBD2. J lost 5 bases, V lost 1 base, and 2 bases had no gene match. The CDR3 sequence is 14 residues long. Germline CDR1 reads SGHTA; CDR2 reads FQGNSA. The chain's CDR3 is CASSLGGGAETQYF. In DNA, the CDR3 is TGTGCCAGCAGCTTAGGCGGGGGGGCGGAGACCCAGTACTTC.

The rearrangement uses TRBV6-6 and TRBJ2-2; possibly TRBD2 for D (6 bases). In germline, CDR1 is MNHNY, CDR2 SVGAGI (reference sequence). Trimming took off 5 bases at V and 8 bases at J, with 15 bases between the two ends. There are 14 residues in the CDR3. CDR3 bases: TGTGCCAGCAGTGCTAACTGGAGGGGTGGGGAGCTGTTTTTT. Translation gives CASSANWRGGELFF.

This chain connects TRBV11-3 to TRBJ2-1; TRBD2 matches at 7 bases. Losses at the gene ends were 5 bases for V and 9 bases for J; bases not matched to a gene: 13. Germline V CDR1 and CDR2: SGHNT, YENEEA. The CDR3 has 15 amino acids. This chain's CDR3 is CASSTGTTSSSEQFF. CDR3 in DNA: TGTGCCAGCAGCACCGGGACTACCTCCAGTAGTGAGCAGTTCTTC.

V gene TRBV5-6 combines with J gene TRBJ2-1, with D unresolved. Germline V CDR1 and CDR2: SGHDT, YYEEEE. With 5 bases removed from V and 0 bases from J, the gap between germline ends came to 12 bases. The CDR3 is made up of 15 amino acids. In DNA, the CDR3 is TGTGCCAGCAGGACCCTGAGCGACTCCTACAATGAGCAGTTCTTC. Translating it yields CASRTLSDSYNEQFF.

This rearrangement joins TRBV6-5 to TRBJ2-5; the D call may be TRBD1 or TRBD2 (5 bases each). Trimming cost V 8 bases and J 9 bases, with 19 bases left between them. CDR3 size: 13 residues. CDR1 is MNHEY and CDR2 is SVGAGI in the germline V gene. The CDR3 region is CASGARGLMSQYF. CDR3 nucleotide sequence: TGTGCCAGCGGGGCTCGAGGGCTAATGTCCCAGTACTTC.

The rearrangement links TRBV7-2 to TRBJ1-2; no firm D call. The CDR3 runs 13 residues. V lost 3 bases and J 5 bases, leaving 10 bases between the germline ends. The V gene's germline CDR1 is SGHTA and CDR2 FQGNSA. Here the CDR3 reads CASSFVGQYGYTF. The CDR3 bases are TGTGCCAGCAGCTTCGTCGGCCAGTATGGCTACACCTTC.

This clone was counted once. V gene TRBV6-6 combines with J gene TRBJ2-5; 9 positions agree with TRBD2. Germline V CDR1 and CDR2: MNHNY, SVGAGI (reference sequence). CDR3 length: 15 residues. J gave up 0 bases and V 10 bases, and 9 bases lay outside the gene matches. CDR3 DNA: TGTGCCACGCATAAGGCGGGGGGGGACCAAGAGACCCAGTACTTC. Translation gives CATHKAGGDQETQYF.

V and J are TRBV29-1 and TRBJ2-3; D is unclear. V lost 1 base and J 6 bases, leaving 11 bases between the germline ends. The CDR3 totals 13 residues. Germline CDR1 and CDR2: SQVTM and ANQGSEA. The CDR3 DNA reads as TGCAGCGTTGAAGCCCGGGTAGGGGATACGCAGTATTTT. Its translation: CSVEARVGDTQYF.

The chain has TRBV6-2 or TRBV6-3 and TRBJ2-7, with D perhaps matching TRBD1 (5 bases). The length of the CDR3 is 16 residues. The V end lost 5 bases, the J end lost 2 bases, and 19 bases lay between the germline ends. Germline V CDR1 and CDR2: MNHEY, SVGEGT. The CDR3, as DNA: TGTGCCAGCAGTCGCCAGGGAATTAAAATGGCCTACGAGCAGTACTTC. This sequence encodes CASSRQGIKMAYEQYF.

The rearrangement links TRBV9 to TRBJ2-5, with D tentatively TRBD1 or TRBD2 (5 bases each). This CDR3 is built from 13 residues. V lost 4 bases, J lost 5 bases, and 12 bases lay in between. Germline CDR1 reads SGDLS; CDR2 reads YYNGEE. The CDR3 reads CASSPGPTETQYF. CDR3 sequence (DNA): TGTGCCAGCAGCCCGGGACCGACGGAGACCCAGTACTTC.

A single count supports this clone. V usage is TRBV13 and J usage is TRBJ2-1, with a possible D match to TRBD2 (6 bases). The CDR3 spans 12 residues. With 5 bases removed from V and 15 bases from J, the gap between germline ends came to 17 bases. Germline V gene data show CDR1 as PRHDT and CDR2 as FYEKMQ (reference sequence). DNA for the CDR3: TGTGCCAGCAGCCAGAGGACTACAAGGCGGTTCTTC. It specifies CASSQRTTRRFF.

The chain is built from TRBV27 and TRBJ1-6; possibly TRBD1 for D (5 bases). This CDR3 contains 16 residues. V gave up 8 bases and J gave up 0 bases, with 14 bases separating them. Germline CDR1 is MNHEY and CDR2 is SMNVEV (reference sequence). This CDR3 reads CASRGDRSSYNSPLHF. The DNA of the CDR3 is TGTGCCAGCCGGGGGGACCGTAGCTCCTATAATTCACCCCTCCACTTT.

The chain uses TRBV18 and TRBJ2-1; 7 bases map to TRBD1. The V segment lost 3 bases and the J segment 6 bases; nucleotides outside the gene matches: 11. This CDR3 comprises 16 residues. In germline, CDR1 is KGHSH, CDR2 LQKENI. CDR3 in DNA: TGTGCCAGCTCACCTGTGGAACAGGGGAATGGCAATGAGCAGTTCTTC. It translates to CASSPVEQGNGNEQFF.

This clone ranks as large. The chain carries TRBV9 and TRBJ2-7; TRBD2 aligns across 7 bases. J lost 1 base, V lost 0 bases, and 7 bases had no gene match. This CDR3 contains 16 residues. Per germline, CDR1 SGDLS and CDR2 YYNGEE. Here the CDR3 reads CASSVGGGSGSYEQYF. The CDR3 DNA is TGTGCCAGCAGCGTAGGCGGGGGTTCAGGGTCCTACGAGCAGTACTTC.

In this sample, this clone turned up a few times. The chain joins TRBV28 to TRBJ2-7, with 9 bases identical to TRBD1. The V gene end was trimmed by 4 bases and the J gene end by 6 bases; junction bases not matched to a gene: 7. This CDR3 spans 14 amino acids. In germline, CDR1 is MDHEN, CDR2 SYDVKM. The CDR3 here is CASSSPGQGGEQYF. The DNA of the CDR3 is TGTGCCAGCAGTTCACCGGGACAGGGTGGCGAGCAGTACTTC. The full variable domain, with the rest looked up from reference TRBV28 and TRBJ2-7, is DVKVTQSSRYLVKRTGEKVFLECVQDMDHENMFWYRQDPGLGLRLIYFSYDVKMKEKGDIPEGYSVSREKKERFSLILESASTNQTSMYLCASSSPGQGGEQYFGPGTRLTVT.

This chain uses TRBV6-2 or TRBV6-3 with TRBJ1-1, with unresolved D. Trimming took off 2 bases at V and 1 base at J, with 11 bases between the two ends. The CDR3 spans 15 residues. Per germline, CDR1 MNHEY and CDR2 SVGEGT. CDR3 in DNA: TGTGCCAGCAGTTACGCCGCCAGTCCGAACACTGAAGCTTTCTTT. Protein sequence: CASSYAASPNTEAFF.

The CDR3 region has the DNA TGTGCCAGCACCCTCCCCCCCGGGGGCGAGCAGTACTTC. It translates to CASTLPPGGEQYF. The V gene is TRBV7-2, the J gene TRBJ2-7; possibly TRBD2 for D (6 bases). Germline V gene data show CDR1 as SGHTA and CDR2 as FQGNSA. This CDR3 has 13 residues. V gave up 7 bases and J gave up 6 bases, with 16 bases separating them. The full variable domain, rest sourced from reference TRBV7-2 and TRBJ2-7, is GAGVSQSPSNKVTEKGKDVELRCDPISGHTALYWYRQSLGQGLEFLIYFQGNSAPDKSGLPSDRFSAERTGGSVSTLTIQRTQQEDSAVYLCASTLPPGGEQYFGPGTRLTVT.

The chain carries TRBV11-2 and TRBJ2-5; 10 bases are a match to TRBD2. The germline gives CDR1 SGHAT, CDR2 FQNNGV. With 0 bases clipped from V and 2 bases from J, the junction kept 6 bases outside the gene matches. This CDR3 comprises 17 residues. CDR3 nucleotide sequence: TGTGCCAGCAGCTTAGACCAGACTAGCGGGCTTCAAGAGACCCAGTACTTC. Translation gives CASSLDQTSGLQETQYF.

The chain is built from TRBV14 and TRBJ2-2; a possible D gene is TRBD1 (5 bases). Germline V CDR1 and CDR2: SGHDN, FVKESK. The CDR3 length is 17 residues. V was trimmed by 4 bases and J by 0 bases, leaving 15 bases between them. The CDR3: CASSPPQGRANTGELFF. Here the CDR3 DNA reads TGTGCCAGCAGCCCCCCTCAGGGCAGGGCGAACACCGGGGAGCTGTTTTTT.

The rearrangement joins TRBV5-5 to TRBJ2-4; D tentatively fits TRBD1 or TRBD2 (5 bases each). Germline V lookup: CDR1 SGHKS, CDR2 YYEKEE (reference sequence). CDR3 length equals 15 residues. V was trimmed by 0 bases and J by 8 bases, leaving 15 bases between them. This CDR3 is CASSLAARGDHIQYF. Written as DNA, the CDR3 is TGTGCCAGCAGCTTGGCGGCGAGGGGAGATCACATTCAGTACTTC.

This clone has just a few counts. This chain joins TRBV14 and TRBJ1-5, with TRBD1 matching 7 bases. The CDR3 consists of 14 residues. The germline V gene encodes CDR1 SGHDN and CDR2 FVKESK. Trimming took 4 bases from V and 4 from J; bases not matched to a gene: 4. The CDR3 reads CASSLTGWNQPQHF. As DNA, the CDR3 is TGTGCCAGCAGCCTGACAGGGTGGAATCAGCCCCAGCATTTT.

The rearrangement uses TRBV5-1 and TRBJ2-3, with D perhaps TRBD1 (6 bases). V was shortened by 1 base and J by 5 bases, with 11 bases between the two germline ends. Germline V gene lookup returns CDR1 SGHRS and CDR2 YFSETQ. This CDR3 comprises 14 residues. The CDR3 DNA reads TGCGCCAGCAGCTTGAGGACAGAAGTAGATACGCAGTATTTT. Translated, it gives CASSLRTEVDTQYF. The full variable domain, in which reference TRBV5-1 and TRBJ2-3 provide the parts outside the CDR3, is KAGVTQTPRYLIKTRGQQVTLSCSPISGHRSVSWYQQTPGQGLQFLFEYFSETQRNKGNFPGRFSGRQFSNSRSEMNVSTLELGDSALYLCASSLRTEVDTQYFGPGTRLTVL.

This clone has a handful of counts. The CDR3 region has the DNA TGTGCCAGCAGCGTAGATCACGCCACCGGGGAGCTGTTTTTT. Its translation: CASSVDHATGELFF. The V gene is TRBV9, the J gene TRBJ2-2; D gene uncertain. Germline V gene sequence: CDR1 SGDLS, CDR2 YYNGEE. The CDR3 has 14 residues. V was cut by 0 bases and J by 4 bases, with 7 bases left in between.

This chain links TRBV4-2 with TRBJ2-3; the D gene is possibly TRBD2 (6 bases). The germline V gene has CDR1 LGHNA and CDR2 YNFKEQ. V lost 2 bases to trimming and J lost 2 bases, with 20 bases between them. The CDR3 is 18 amino acids. The CDR3 region is CASSQNPLGGMVTDTQYF. For the CDR3, the DNA is TGTGCCAGCAGCCAAAATCCTCTGGGGGGAATGGTCACAGATACGCAGTATTTT.

CDR3 region: CASSFEEWQPQHF. The CDR3 region has the DNA TGTGCCAGCAGCTTCGAAGAGTGGCAGCCCCAGCATTTT. The V gene is TRBV7-9, the J gene TRBJ1-5; D not resolved. The germline CDR1 and CDR2 sequences are SEHNR and FQNEAQ (reference sequence). The CDR3 sequence is 13 residues long. V was cut by 3 bases and J by 7 bases, with 10 bases left in between.

The chain links TRBV4-3 to TRBJ1-6; 7 bases are shared with TRBD1. The CDR3 covers 17 residues. Germline V gene sequence: CDR1 LGHNA, CDR2 YSLEER. V lost 4 bases, J lost 8 bases, and 14 bases stayed unmatched. The CDR3 loop reads CASSPSGPQGGYSPLHF. The CDR3 DNA reads TGCGCCAGCAGCCCAAGCGGCCCTCAGGGGGGGTATTCACCCCTCCACTTT.

This clone appeared a few times. The chain links TRBV7-9 to TRBJ2-5; 8 nucleotides align to TRBD2. J lost 0 bases, V lost 5 bases, and 5 bases had no gene match. CDR3 length: 15 residues. In germline, CDR1 is SEHNR, CDR2 FQNEAQ (reference sequence). CDR3 bases: TGTGCCAGCAGCGGGAGCGGGGGTTACCAAGAGACCCAGTACTTC. Amino acids: CASSGSGGYQETQYF.

The V gene is TRBV7-2, the J gene TRBJ2-1, with D tentatively TRBD2 (7 bases). The CDR3 has 15 amino acids. V dropped 3 bases and J dropped 3 bases, with 12 bases sitting between them. Germline lookup yields CDR1 SGHTA and CDR2 FQGNSA. CDR3 nucleotide sequence: TGTGCCAGCAGCTTCGCGGGGGCTTTCTACAATGAGCAGTTCTTC. Residues: CASSFAGAFYNEQFF.